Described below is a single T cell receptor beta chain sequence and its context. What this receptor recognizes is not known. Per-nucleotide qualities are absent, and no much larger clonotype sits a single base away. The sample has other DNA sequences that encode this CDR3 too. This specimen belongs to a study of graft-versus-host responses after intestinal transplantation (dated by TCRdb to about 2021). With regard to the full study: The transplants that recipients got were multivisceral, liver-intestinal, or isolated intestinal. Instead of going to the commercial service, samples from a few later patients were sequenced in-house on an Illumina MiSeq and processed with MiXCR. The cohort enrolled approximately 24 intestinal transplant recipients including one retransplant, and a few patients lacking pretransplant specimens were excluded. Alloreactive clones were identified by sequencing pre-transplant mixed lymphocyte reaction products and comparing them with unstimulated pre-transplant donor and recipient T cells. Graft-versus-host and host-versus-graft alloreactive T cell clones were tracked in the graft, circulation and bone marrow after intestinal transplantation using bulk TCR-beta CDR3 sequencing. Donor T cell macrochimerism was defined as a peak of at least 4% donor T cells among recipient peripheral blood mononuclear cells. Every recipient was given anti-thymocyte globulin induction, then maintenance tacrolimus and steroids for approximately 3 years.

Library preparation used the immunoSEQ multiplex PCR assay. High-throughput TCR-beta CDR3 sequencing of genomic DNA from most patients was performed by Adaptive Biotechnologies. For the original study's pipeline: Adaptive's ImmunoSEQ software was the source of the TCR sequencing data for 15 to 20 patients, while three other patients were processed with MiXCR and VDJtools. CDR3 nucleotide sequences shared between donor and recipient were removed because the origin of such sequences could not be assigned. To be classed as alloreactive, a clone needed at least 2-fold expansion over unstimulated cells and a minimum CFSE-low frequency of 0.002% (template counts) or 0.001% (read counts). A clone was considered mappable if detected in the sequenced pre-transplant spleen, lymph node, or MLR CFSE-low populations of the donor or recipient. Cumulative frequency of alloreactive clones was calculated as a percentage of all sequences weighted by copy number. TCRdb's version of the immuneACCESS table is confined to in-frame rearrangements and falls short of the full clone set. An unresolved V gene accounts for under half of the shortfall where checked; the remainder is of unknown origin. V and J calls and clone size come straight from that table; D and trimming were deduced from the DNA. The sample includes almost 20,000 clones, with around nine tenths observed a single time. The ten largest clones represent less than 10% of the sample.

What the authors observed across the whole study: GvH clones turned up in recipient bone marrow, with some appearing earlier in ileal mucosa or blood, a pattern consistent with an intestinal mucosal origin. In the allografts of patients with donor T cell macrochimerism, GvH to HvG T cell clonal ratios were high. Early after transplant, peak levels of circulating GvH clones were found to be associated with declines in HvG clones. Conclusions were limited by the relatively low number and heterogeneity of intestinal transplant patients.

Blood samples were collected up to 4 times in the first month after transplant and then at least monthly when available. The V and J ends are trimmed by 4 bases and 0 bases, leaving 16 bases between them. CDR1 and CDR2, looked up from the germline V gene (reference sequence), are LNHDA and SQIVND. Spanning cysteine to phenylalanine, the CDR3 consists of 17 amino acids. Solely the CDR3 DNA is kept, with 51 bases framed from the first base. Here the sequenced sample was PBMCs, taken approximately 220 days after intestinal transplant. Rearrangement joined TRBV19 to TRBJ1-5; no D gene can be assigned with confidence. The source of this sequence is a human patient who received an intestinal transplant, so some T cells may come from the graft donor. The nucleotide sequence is TGTGCCAGTAGTAGCCGGGATAGCCTTATTAGCAATCAGCCCCAGCATTTT. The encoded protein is CASSSRDSLISNQPQHF.